This T cell receptor (beta chain) is drawn from a study of human T cells and chemical hapten exposure. Overall study context: Reading of the patch tests, which applied 0.01% DPC to the upper back, occurred at 6 days.

Noted time point: pre-sensitization, week 0. Treatment denoted: therapeutic diphenylcyclopropenone sensitization with weekly scalp DPC. Unfractionated whole blood yielded total RNA. Whole-study findings and limits: With regard to DPC sensitization, TCRs above 1 in 1000 frequency did not change.

The germline V and J ends were trimmed by 3 bases and 0 bases, with 14 bases remaining between them. Germline CDR1 and CDR2: WNHNN and SYGVQD (reference sequence). There are 16 residues in the CDR3. This clonotype was counted ten times or more. Antigen specificity is unknown. Unique molecular identifiers were attached to individual cDNA molecules within the library. In TCRdb, the RACE reads were re-called with MiXCR into one record per CDR3 protein. The data show 84,000 or so distinct CDR3 sequences, with about 8% seen just once and just over 2.5% held by the top ten. V gene TRBV10-1 combines with J gene TRBJ1-1; D is possibly TRBD1 (5 bases). This TCR came from a middle-aged man with alopecia areata. Some clones in this sample may be carry-over from other donors' samples. The sequences come from whole blood, collected in connection with sensitization to the hapten diphenylcyclopropenone (DPC). The CDR3 DNA reads TGCGCCAGCAGTGAAGCCTTAATAGGGGTGAACACTGAAGCTTTCTTT. It codes for CASSEALIGVNTEAFF.